This is a list of T cell receptor beta chains from one sample in a study of cytomegalovirus exposure and HLA in healthy donors. This table comes from immunoSEQ multiplex PCR, and its TCRdb copy is limited to in-frame clones, with some not included. The table includes 100,000 to 130,000 clones, about three quarters detected once. Specimen: PBMCs. The receptor set was obtained from a man aged 30-40 years in good health and CMV-seronegative. The CDR3 runs from the conserved cysteine through the conserved F or W.

CDR3aa | v_gene
CASSSLLAGLPYNEQFF | TRBV28
CSAENSYEQYF | TRBV20-1
CASSLDRGRTGELFF | TRBV18
CASSQGQGLIEKLFF | TRBV7-2
CASSQGHTTGELFF | TRBV7-9
CASSISRTGPGGDSPLHF | TRBV19
CASSQEGTSGSQETQYF | TRBV4-2
CASSAPGGGWQYF | TRBV25-1
CASSLLGAESWYGYTF | TRBV27
CASRAKGTSGGAGYNEQFF | TRBV5-1
CAWSLWGQGIETQYF | TRBV30
CASSYSQGTDTQYF | TRBV6-6
CASREDIYTEAFF | TRBV10-2
CASSVEDSLNSPLHF | TRBV9
CASSLRRDSYNEQFF | TRBV9
CSVGGLAGVVEQFF | TRBV29-1
CAWRRGSYGYTF | TRBV30
CAWSRQGDTQYF | TRBV30
CAWEQGNDYGYTF | TRBV30
CAWSLDGLAVYNEQFF | TRBV30
CASSLALAGGRDTQYF | TRBV5-4
CASSLGGPPTGGADSPLHF | TRBV5-1
CASSNGQLNTEAFF | TRBV5-4
CASSNRRSAGQTGELFF | TRBV4-1
CASSLAQGQETQYF | TRBV7-8
CASRPWDSAYEQYF | TRBV5-4
CASSPDTGPLQPQHF | TRBV6-6
CASSLALNRGNEQFF | TRBV7-2
CASSQYWTSGAYEQYF | TRBV5-6
CASTQDRASETQYF | TRBV2
CASSGGLAGGLEPYEQYF | TRBV5-6
CASRGEREGNTGELFF | TRBV25-1
CASSHLAGSYNEQFF | TRBV7-9
CASSFRTSGSGGNNEQFF | TRBV5-1
CASSVAYRGTGELFF | TRBV9
CASSLVGGTRNQPQHF | TRBV7-8
CSAGQGGITDTQYF | TRBV29-1
CASGLAGGRGYEQYF | TRBV12-5
CASSWAETGAGNTIYF | TRBV5-5
CASSLGGSNQPQHF | TRBV28
CASSEGGGGWGSYNEQFF | TRBV6-1
CASSFTGGTEAFF | TRBV7-3
CASSLDRAETQYF | TRBV5-1
CASCFPGGSNGYTF | TRBV19
CASSDSWGGDEQFF | TRBV2
CASSPEGGSGAGELFF | TRBV19
CASSTTLAADTQYF | TRBV7-2
CATSRDPGLAGYNEQFF | TRBV15
CSVDVQGSAKLFF | TRBV29-1
CASGLSGNTEAFF | TRBV12-5
CASSMAGLRYNEQFF | TRBV9
CASSLGQGGPLHF | TRBV5-6
CASSLVTSGIQETQYF | TRBV7-3
CASSPGQGYEQYF | TRBV11-3
CASSGRQGDEQYF | TRBV7-6
CASSLPTGTGNTIYF | TRBV28
CASSTVGGDSPLHF | TRBV19
CASSSTDSPNSPLHF | TRBV28
CASSPSLGRGGELFF | TRBV18
CASSYSSDTQYF | TRBV6-6